These 10 T cell receptor beta chains were sequenced from one sample in a study of cytomegalovirus exposure and HLA in healthy donors. The assay was immunoSEQ multiplex PCR, and TCRdb's table has in-frame clones only and misses some. Of more than 85,000 clones in the sample, about 90% are singletons; the top ten hold less than 2.5%. The sequencing input was PBMCs. These receptors were obtained from a young woman in good health and CMV-seronegative.

This chain connects TRBV5-4 to TRBJ1-1; weak D call: TRBD1 (6 bases). The V end lost 2 bases, the J end lost 1 base, and 9 bases lay between the germline ends. The V gene's germline CDR1 is SGHNT and CDR2 YYREEE (reference sequence). This CDR3 spans 14 amino acids. The CDR3 loop reads CASSFHRANTEAFF. CDR3 nucleotide sequence: TGTGCCAGCAGCTTCCACAGGGCGAACACTGAAGCTTTCTTT.

The chain carries TRBV5-1 and TRBJ2-7, with 9 bases fitting TRBD2. The CDR3 loop spans 14 amino acids. J lost 3 bases, V lost 3 bases, and 4 bases had no gene match. CDR1 and CDR2 (germline): SGHRS, YFSETQ. CDR3 in DNA: TGCGCCAGCAGCTCCAGACTAGCGGACTACGAGCAGTACTTC. Residues: CASSSRLADYEQYF.

This clone showed up just a few times. This sequence joins TRBV5-1 and TRBJ2-2, with a tentative D call TRBD1 (6 bases). The CDR3 contains 14 residues. The V end was cut by 7 bases, the J end by 1 base, with 11 bases between. Germline CDR1 reads SGHRS; CDR2 reads YFSETQ. CDR3 residues: CASQMTGNTGELFF. The CDR3 bases are TGCGCCAGCCAAATGACAGGGAACACCGGGGAGCTGTTTTTT.

The V and J genes are TRBV29-1 and TRBJ2-3; D possibly corresponds to TRBD2 (6 bases). V shed 4 bases and J shed 0 bases, with 8 bases lying between them. CDR1 SQVTM and CDR2 ANQGSEA come from the germline V gene. The CDR3 length is 13 residues. DNA of the CDR3: TGCAGCGTTGGGGGGGAGAGCACAGATACGCAGTATTTT. Its translation is CSVGGESTDTQYF.

The chain joins TRBV9 to TRBJ2-1; 8 bases fit TRBD2. CDR3 length: 16 amino acids. Germline lookup yields CDR1 SGDLS and CDR2 YYNGEE. V gave up 4 bases and J gave up 0 bases; unmatched junction bases: 6. CDR3 protein: CASSTERESSYNEQFF. Written as DNA, the CDR3 is TGTGCCAGCAGCACTGAGCGGGAGAGCTCCTACAATGAGCAGTTCTTC.

V gene TRBV9 combines with J gene TRBJ2-3; no firm D call. The V gene lost 6 bases and the J gene lost 2 bases, with 7 bases spanning the gap. This CDR3 region has 12 residues. Germline V gives CDR1 SGDLS, CDR2 YYNGEE. For the CDR3, the DNA is TGTGCCAGCAACACATACACAGATACGCAGTATTTT. Its protein product is CASNTYTDTQYF.

This chain connects TRBV28 to TRBJ2-7; TRBD1 might be the D (6 bases). Per the germline V gene, CDR1 is MDHEN and CDR2 is SYDVKM. This CDR3 contains 14 residues. The V and J ends lost 2 bases and 0 bases respectively, with 8 bases between them. The CDR3 nucleotides are TGTGCCAGCAGTTTAGGGGGCTTCTCCTACGAGCAGTACTTC. Its translation: CASSLGGFSYEQYF.

For this clone: The junction differs from germline at one of its ends, possibly a read error. V gene TRBV7-2 combines with J gene TRBJ1-3, with 9 bases identical to TRBD1. The V gene's germline CDR1 is SGHTA and CDR2 FQGNSA. This CDR3 is 16 amino acids long. CDR3 DNA sequence: TGTGCCAGCAGCCCTAGGGGGACAGGGACTGGAAGCACCATATATTTT. This translates into CASSPRGTGTGSTIYF.

The chain joins TRBV7-2 to TRBJ1-4; 8 positions match TRBD1. Germline lookup yields CDR1 SGHTA and CDR2 FQGNSA. The CDR3 has 14 amino acids. With V trimmed by 5 bases and J by 6 bases, 5 bases remained unmatched. CDR3 amino acids: CASSKDRGDEKLFF. CDR3 sequence (DNA): TGTGCCAGCAGCAAAGACAGGGGCGATGAAAAACTGTTTTTT.

V and J are TRBV18 and TRBJ2-7; maybe TRBD2 (5 bases). The CDR3 loop spans 14 amino acids. Germline loops: CDR1 KGHSH, CDR2 LQKENI. The germline V and J ends were trimmed by 5 bases and 2 bases, with 13 bases remaining between them. CDR3 loop: CASSAARAPYEQYF. The CDR3 DNA is TGTGCCAGCTCAGCGGCGAGGGCGCCCTACGAGCAGTACTTC.